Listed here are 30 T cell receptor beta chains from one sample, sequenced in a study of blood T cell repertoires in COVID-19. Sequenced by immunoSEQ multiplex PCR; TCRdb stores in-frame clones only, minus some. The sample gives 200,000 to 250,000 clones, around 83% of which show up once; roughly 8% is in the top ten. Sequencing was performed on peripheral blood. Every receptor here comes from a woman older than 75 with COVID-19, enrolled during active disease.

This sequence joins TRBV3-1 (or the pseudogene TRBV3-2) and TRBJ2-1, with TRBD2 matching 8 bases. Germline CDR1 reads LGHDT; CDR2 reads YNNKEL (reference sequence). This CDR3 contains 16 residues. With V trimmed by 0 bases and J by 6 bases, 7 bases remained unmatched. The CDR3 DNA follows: TGTGCCAGCAGCCAAGAGTCCGGGAGGGCCGCCAATGAGCAGTTCTTC. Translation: CASSQESGRAANEQFF.

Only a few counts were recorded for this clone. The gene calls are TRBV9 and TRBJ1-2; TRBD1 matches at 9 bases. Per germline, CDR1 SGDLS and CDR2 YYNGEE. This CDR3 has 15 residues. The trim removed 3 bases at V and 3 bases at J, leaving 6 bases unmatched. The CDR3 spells CASSAPGQGYYGYTF. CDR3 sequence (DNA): TGTGCCAGCAGCGCCCCGGGACAGGGATACTATGGCTACACCTTC.

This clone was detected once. The CDR3: CATSDLGPRDTQYF. CDR3 coding DNA: TGTGCCACCAGTGATTTAGGCCCCAGGGATACGCAGTATTTT. This chain connects TRBV24-1 to TRBJ2-3; D remains ambiguous. The germline gives CDR1 KGHDR, CDR2 SFDVKD. The germline V and J ends were trimmed by 1 base and 6 bases, with 10 bases remaining between them. This CDR3 is 14 amino acids long.

Written as DNA, the CDR3 is TGTGCCTGGAGTAGACGACAGGGGGACGCGGGTAATCAGCCCCAGCATTTT. The encoded protein is CAWSRRQGDAGNQPQHF. The chain couples TRBV30 to TRBJ1-5; 9 positions agree with TRBD1. V lost 2 bases, J lost 4 bases, and 12 bases stayed unmatched. In germline, CDR1 is GTSNPN, CDR2 SVGIG (reference sequence). The length of the CDR3 is 17 residues.

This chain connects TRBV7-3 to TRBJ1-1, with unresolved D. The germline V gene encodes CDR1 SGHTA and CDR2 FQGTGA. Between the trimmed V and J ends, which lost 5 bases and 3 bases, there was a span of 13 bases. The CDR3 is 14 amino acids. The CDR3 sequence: CASSPGNSDTEAFF. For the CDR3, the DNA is TGTGCCAGCAGCCCCGGTAATTCGGACACTGAAGCTTTCTTT. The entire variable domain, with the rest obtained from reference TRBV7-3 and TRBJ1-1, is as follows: GAGVSQTPSNKVTEKGKYVELRCDPISGHTALYWYRQSLGQGPEFLIYFQGTGAADDSGLPNDRFFAVRPEGSVSTLKIQRTERGDSAVYLCASSPGNSDTEAFFGQGTRLTVV.

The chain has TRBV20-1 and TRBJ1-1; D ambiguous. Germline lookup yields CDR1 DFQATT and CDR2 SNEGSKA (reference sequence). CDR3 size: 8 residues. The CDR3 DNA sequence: TGCAGCCCCTCGGGGGCTTTCTTT. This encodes CSPSGAFF.

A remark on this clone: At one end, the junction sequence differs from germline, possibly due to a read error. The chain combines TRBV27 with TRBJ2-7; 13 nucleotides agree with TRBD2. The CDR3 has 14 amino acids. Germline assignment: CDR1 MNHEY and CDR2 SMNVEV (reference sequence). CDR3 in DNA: TGTGCCAGCAGTACCGGACTAGCGGGGGCTAGCTGGGTCTTC. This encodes CASSTGLAGASWVF.

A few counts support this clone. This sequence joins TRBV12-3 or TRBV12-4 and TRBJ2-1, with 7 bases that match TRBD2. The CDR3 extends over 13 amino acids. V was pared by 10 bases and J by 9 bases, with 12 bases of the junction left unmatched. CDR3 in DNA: TGTGCCACCAGAGGATCCTGGGGGGGTGAGCAGTTCTTC. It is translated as CATRGSWGGEQFF.

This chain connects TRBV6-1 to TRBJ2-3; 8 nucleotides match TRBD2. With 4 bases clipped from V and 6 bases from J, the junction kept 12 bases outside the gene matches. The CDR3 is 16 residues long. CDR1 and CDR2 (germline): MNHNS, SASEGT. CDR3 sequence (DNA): TGTGCCAGCAGTGCCCAACTAGCGGCCCTCTGGGATACGCAGTATTTT. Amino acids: CASSAQLAALWDTQYF.

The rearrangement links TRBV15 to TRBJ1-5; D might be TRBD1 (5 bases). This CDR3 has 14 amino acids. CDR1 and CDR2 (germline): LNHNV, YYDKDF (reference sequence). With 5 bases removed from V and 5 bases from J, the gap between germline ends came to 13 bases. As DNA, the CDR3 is TGTGCCACCAGCTCCCGGGGGAAAGATCAGCCCCAGCATTTT. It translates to CATSSRGKDQPQHF. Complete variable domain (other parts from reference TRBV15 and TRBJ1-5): DAMVIQNPRYQVTQFGKPVTLSCSQTLNHNVMYWYQQKSSQAPKLLFHYYDKDFNNEADTPDNFQSRRPNTSFCFLDIRSPGLGDTAMYLCATSSRGKDQPQHFGDGTRLSIL.

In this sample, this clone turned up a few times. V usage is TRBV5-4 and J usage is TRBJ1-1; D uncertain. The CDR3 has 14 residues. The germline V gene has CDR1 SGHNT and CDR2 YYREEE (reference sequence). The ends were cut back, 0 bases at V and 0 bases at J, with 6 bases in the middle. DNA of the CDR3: TGTGCCAGCAGCTTGGATTCAATGAACACTGAAGCTTTCTTT. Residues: CASSLDSMNTEAFF.

The CDR3 nucleotides are TGTGCCAGCACAAGCTCGGACAGGGGGGGCACTGAAGCTTTCTTT. Protein sequence: CASTSSDRGGTEAFF. J is TRBJ1-1 and V is TRBV2, with TRBD1 identical over 10 bases. CDR3 length: 15 residues. Germline loops: CDR1 SNHLY, CDR2 FYNNEI. The trim removed 7 bases at V and 4 bases at J, leaving 9 bases unmatched.

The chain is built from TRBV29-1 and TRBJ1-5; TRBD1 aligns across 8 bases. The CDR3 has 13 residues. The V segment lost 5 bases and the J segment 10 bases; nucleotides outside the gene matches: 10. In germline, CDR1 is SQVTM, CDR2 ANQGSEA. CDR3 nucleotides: TGCAGCGTTCAGAGGGACAGGACTGGCCCCCAGCATTTT. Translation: CSVQRDRTGPQHF.

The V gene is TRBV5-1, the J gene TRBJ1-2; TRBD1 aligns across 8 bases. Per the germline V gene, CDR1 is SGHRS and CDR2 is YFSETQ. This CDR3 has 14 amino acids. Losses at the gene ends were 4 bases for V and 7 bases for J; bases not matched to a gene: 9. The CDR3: CASSPMDRAGGYTF. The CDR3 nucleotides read TGCGCCAGCAGCCCTATGGACAGGGCCGGTGGCTACACCTTC.

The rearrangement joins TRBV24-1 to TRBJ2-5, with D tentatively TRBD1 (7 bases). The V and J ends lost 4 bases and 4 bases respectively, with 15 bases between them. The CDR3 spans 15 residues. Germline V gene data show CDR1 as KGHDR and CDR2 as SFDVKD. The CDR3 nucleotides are TGTGCCACCAGTGACCCCCACAGGGGAGGAGAGACCCAGTACTTC. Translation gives CATSDPHRGGETQYF.

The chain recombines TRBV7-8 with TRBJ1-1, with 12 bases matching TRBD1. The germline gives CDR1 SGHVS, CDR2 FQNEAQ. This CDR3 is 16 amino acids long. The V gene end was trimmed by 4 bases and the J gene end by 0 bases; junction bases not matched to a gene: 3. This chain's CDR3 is CASSWGTGGLNTEAFF. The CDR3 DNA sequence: TGTGCCAGCAGCTGGGGGACAGGGGGCTTGAACACTGAAGCTTTCTTT. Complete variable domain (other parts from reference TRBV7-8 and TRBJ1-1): GAGVSQSPRYKVAKRGQDVALRCDPISGHVSLFWYQQALGQGPEFLTYFQNEAQLDKSGLPSDRFFAERPEGSVSTLKIQRTQQEDSAVYLCASSWGTGGLNTEAFFGQGTRLTVV.

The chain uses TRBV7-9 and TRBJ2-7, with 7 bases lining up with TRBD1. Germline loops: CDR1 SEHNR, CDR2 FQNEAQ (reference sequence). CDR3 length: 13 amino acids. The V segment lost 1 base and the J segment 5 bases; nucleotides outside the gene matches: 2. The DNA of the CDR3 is TGTGCCAGCAGCTTAGGTCAGGGGGACGAGCAGTACTTC. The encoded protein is CASSLGQGDEQYF.

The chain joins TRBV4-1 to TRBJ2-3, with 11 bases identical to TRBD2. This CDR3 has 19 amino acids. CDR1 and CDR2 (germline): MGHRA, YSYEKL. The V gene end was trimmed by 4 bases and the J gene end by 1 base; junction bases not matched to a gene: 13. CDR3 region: CASSRTPPLAGVGTDTQYF. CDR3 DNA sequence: TGCGCCAGCAGCCGAACCCCCCCACTAGCGGGAGTTGGCACAGATACGCAGTATTTT.

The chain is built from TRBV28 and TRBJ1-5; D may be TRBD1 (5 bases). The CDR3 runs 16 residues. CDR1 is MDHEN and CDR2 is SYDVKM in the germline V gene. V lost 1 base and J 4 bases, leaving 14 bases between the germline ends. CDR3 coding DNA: TGTGCCAGCAGTTTATTTCAGGGTATAGGTAATCAGCCCCAGCATTTT. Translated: CASSLFQGIGNQPQHF.

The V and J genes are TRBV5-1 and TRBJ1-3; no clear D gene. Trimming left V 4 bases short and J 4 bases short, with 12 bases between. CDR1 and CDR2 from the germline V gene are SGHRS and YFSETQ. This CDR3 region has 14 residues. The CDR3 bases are TGCGCCAGCAGCCTCGGAGCCACGGGAAACACCATATATTTT. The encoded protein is CASSLGATGNTIYF.

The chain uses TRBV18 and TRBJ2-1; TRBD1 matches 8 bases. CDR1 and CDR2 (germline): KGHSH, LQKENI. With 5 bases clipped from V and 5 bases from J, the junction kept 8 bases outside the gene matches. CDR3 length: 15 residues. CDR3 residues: CASSVAGTGNNEQFF. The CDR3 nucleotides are TGTGCCAGCTCAGTAGCCGGGACAGGTAACAATGAGCAGTTCTTC.

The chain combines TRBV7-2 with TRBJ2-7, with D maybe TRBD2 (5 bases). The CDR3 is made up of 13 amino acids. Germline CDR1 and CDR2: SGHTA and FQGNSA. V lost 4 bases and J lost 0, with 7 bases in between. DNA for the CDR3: TGTGCCAGCAGCTCCCGGGGCTCCTACGAGCAGTACTTC. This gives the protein CASSSRGSYEQYF.

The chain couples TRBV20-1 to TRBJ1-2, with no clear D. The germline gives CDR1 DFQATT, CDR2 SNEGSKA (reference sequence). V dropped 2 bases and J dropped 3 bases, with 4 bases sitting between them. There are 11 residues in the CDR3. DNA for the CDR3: TGCAGTGCTAGACCGTACTATGGCTACACCTTC. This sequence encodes CSARPYYGYTF.

This CDR3 reads CASFVGQGAGIEQYF. CDR3 DNA sequence: TGTGCCAGCTTTGTGGGACAGGGGGCAGGTATCGAGCAGTACTTC. J is TRBJ2-7 and V is TRBV6-5; TRBD1 aligns across 12 bases. Germline trimming cut 8 bases from V and 6 bases from J; bases unmatched to any gene: 11. Per the germline V gene, CDR1 is MNHEY and CDR2 is SVGAGI. This CDR3 spans 15 amino acids.

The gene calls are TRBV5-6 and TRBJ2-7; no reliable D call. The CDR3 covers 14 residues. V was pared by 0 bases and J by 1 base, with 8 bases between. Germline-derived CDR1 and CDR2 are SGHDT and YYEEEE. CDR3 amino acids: CASSLGSRSYEQYF. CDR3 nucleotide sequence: TGTGCCAGCAGCTTGGGCTCTAGATCCTACGAGCAGTACTTC.

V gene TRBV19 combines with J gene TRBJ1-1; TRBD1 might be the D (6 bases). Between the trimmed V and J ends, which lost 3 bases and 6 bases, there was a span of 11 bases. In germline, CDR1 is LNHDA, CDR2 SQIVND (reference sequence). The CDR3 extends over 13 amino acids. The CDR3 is CASSMLTGPEAFF. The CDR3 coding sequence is TGTGCCAGTAGTATGCTGACAGGCCCTGAAGCTTTCTTT.

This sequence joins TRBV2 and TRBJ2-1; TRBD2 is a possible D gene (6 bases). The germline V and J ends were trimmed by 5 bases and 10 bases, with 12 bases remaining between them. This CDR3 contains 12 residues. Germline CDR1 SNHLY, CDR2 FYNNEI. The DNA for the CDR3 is TGTGCCAGCAGTCTGGACTACGCGGAGCAGTTCTTC. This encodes CASSLDYAEQFF.

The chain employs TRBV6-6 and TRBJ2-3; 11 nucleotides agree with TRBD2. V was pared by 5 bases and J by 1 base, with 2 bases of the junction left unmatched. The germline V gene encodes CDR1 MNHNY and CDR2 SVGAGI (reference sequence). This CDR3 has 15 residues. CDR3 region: CASSGLAGRTDTQYF. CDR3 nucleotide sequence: TGTGCCAGCAGTGGACTAGCGGGCCGCACAGATACGCAGTATTTT.

In nucleotides, the CDR3 is TGTGCCAGCAGCGCCCGGGGAGAAGAGACCCAGTACTTC. Its translation: CASSARGEETQYF. The genes are TRBV7-2 and TRBJ2-5, with TRBD2 as a possible D gene (5 bases). CDR3 length equals 13 residues. From germline, CDR1 is SGHTA and CDR2 FQGNSA. The ends were cut back, 5 bases at V and 3 bases at J, with 10 bases in the middle.

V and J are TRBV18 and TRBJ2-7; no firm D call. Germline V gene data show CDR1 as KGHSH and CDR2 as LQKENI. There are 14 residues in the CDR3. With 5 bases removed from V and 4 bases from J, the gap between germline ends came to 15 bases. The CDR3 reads CASSTQRSVYEQYF. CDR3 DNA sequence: TGTGCCAGCTCAACTCAACGGAGCGTTTACGAGCAGTACTTC.